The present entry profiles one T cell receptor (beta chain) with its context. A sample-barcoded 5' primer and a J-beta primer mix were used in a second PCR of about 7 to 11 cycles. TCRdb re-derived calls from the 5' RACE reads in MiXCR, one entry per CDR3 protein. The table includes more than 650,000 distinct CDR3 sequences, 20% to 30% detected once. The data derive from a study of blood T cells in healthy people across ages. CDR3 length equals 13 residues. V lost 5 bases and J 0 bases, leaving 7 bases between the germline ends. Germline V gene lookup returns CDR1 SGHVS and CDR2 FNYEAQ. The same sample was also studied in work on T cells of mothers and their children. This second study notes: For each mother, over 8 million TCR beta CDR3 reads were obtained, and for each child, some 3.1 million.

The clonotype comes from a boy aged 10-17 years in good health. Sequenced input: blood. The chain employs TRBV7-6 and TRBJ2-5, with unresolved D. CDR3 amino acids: CASSATNQETQYF. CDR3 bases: TGTGCCAGCAGCGCTACTAACCAAGAGACCCAGTACTTC.